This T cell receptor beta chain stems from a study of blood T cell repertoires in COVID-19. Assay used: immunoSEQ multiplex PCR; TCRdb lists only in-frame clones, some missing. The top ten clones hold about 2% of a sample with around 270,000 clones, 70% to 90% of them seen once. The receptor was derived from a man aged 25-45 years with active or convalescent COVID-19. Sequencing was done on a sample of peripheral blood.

The CDR3 is CASSPGQHLTNTEAFF. In DNA, the CDR3 is TGTGCCAGCTCACCCGGACAGCATCTTACGAACACTGAAGCTTTCTTT. The V and J genes are TRBV18 and TRBJ1-1, with a possible D match to TRBD1 (6 bases). V lost 3 bases and J lost 1, with 15 bases in between. The CDR3 sequence is 16 residues long. From germline, CDR1 is KGHSH and CDR2 LQKENI.